This T cell receptor beta chain appears in the sequencing data of a study of T-cell reconstitution after alpha-beta-depleted transplantation in children. The library targeted TCRbeta and was prepared with unique molecular identifiers. A single record per CDR3 protein comes from TCRdb applying MiXCR to the PCR reads. The sample includes around 200,000 distinct CDR3 sequences, approximately 6.6% of them seen just once. The V gene's germline CDR1 is SGHRS and CDR2 YFSETQ. This CDR3 has 16 amino acids. V gave up 0 bases and J gave up 2 bases; unmatched junction bases: 5. This clonotype has a count of ten or more.

Here the sequenced sample was PBMCs from the stem cell graft donor, taken from the stem cell graft. This clonotype was obtained from a human donor who donated a stem cell graft to a child with Wiskott-Aldrich syndrome. The J gene is TRBJ2-3, the V gene TRBV5-1; 8 nucleotides line up with TRBD2. Here the CDR3 reads CASSLDAGGLTDTQYF. CDR3 DNA: TGCGCCAGCAGCTTGGATGCGGGAGGACTCACAGATACGCAGTATTTT.